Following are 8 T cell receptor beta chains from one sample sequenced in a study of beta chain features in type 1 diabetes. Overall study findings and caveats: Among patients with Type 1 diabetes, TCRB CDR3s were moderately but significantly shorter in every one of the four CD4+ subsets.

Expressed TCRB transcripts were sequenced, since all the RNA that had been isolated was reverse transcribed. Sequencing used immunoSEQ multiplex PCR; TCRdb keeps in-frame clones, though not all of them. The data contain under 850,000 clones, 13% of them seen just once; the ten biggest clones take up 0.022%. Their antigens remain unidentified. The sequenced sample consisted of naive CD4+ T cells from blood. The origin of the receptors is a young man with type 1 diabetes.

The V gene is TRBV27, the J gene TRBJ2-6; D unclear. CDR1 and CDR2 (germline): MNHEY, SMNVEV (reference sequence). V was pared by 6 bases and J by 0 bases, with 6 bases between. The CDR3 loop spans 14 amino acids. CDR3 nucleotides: TGTGCCAGCAGGCCCACCTCTGGGGCCAACGTCCTGACTTTC. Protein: CASRPTSGANVLTF. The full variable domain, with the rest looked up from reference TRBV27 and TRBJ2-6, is EAQVTQNPRYLITVTGKKLTVTCSQNMNHEYMSWYRQDPGLGLRQIYYSMNVEVTDKGDVPEGYKVSRKEKRNFPLILESPSPNQTSLYFCASRPTSGANVLTFGAGSRLTVL.

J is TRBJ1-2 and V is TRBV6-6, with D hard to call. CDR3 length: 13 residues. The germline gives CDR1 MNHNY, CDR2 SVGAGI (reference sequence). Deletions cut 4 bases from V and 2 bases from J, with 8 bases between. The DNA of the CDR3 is TGTGCCAGCAGTTGGAACTCAAACTATGGCTACACCTTC. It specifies CASSWNSNYGYTF.

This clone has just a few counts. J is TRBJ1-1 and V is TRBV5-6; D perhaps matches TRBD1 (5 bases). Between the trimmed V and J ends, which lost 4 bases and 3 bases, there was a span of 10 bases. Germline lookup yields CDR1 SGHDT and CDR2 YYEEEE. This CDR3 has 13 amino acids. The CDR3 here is CASSPGRYTEAFF. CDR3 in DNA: TGTGCCAGCAGCCCGGGACGGTACACTGAAGCTTTCTTT.

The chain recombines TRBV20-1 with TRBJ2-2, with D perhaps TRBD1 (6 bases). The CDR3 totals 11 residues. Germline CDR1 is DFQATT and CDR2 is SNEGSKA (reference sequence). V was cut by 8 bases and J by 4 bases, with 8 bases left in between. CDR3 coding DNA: TGCAGTTACAGGGCCACCGGGGAGCTGTTTTTT. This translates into CSYRATGELFF.

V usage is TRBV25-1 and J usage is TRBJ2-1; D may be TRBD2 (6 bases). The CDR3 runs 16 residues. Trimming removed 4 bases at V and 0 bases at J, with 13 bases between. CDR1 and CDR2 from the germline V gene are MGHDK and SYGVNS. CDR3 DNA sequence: TGTGCCAGCAGTGCCACCTCGGGGGACTCCTACAATGAGCAGTTCTTC. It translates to CASSATSGDSYNEQFF.

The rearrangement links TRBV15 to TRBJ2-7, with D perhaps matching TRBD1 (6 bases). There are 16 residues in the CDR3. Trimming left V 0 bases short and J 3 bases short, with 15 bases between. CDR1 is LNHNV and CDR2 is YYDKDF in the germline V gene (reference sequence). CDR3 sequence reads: CATSRDGRGRDYEQYF. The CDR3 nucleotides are TGTGCCACCAGCAGAGATGGCAGGGGTCGGGACTACGAGCAGTACTTC.

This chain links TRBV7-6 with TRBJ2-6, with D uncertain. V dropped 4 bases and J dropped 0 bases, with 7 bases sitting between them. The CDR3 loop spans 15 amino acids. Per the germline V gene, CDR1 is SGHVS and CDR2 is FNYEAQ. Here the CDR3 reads CASSSRISGANVLTF. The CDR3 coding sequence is TGTGCCAGCAGCTCTAGGATCTCTGGGGCCAACGTCCTGACTTTC.

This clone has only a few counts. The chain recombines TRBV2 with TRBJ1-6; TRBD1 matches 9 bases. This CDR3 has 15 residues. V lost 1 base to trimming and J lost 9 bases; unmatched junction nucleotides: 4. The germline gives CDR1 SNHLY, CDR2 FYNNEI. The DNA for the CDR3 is TGTGCCAGCAGTGAAGGGTGGACAGGGGTTTCACCCCTCCACTTT. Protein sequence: CASSEGWTGVSPLHF.